The 14 T cell receptor beta chains below were found in one sample sequenced in a study of spatial heterogeneity in lung cancer. MiXCR was run by TCRdb on the 5' RACE reads, yielding one entry per CDR3 protein. Of around 11,000 distinct CDR3 sequences in the sample, 6.3% were seen once. This sample's time point: sample taken at primary tumor resection. Tumor, nontumor lung or frozen PBMC supplied whole RNA that was sequenced unsorted. The material was PBMCs, obtained at surgery. Receptors were obtained from a male donor with early-stage non-small cell lung cancer.

This clonotype was picked up a small number of times. This beta chain slipped into a library made for alpha chains as a stray read, so its size is not meaningful. The chain recombines TRBV11-3 with TRBJ2-3, with 16 bases lining up with TRBD2. There are 19 residues in the CDR3. V dropped 5 bases and J dropped 4; count of bases not matched to a gene: 12. From germline, CDR1 is SGHNT and CDR2 YENEEA. CDR3 sequence (DNA): TGTGCCAGCAGCACCGGGACTAGCGGGGGGGCCCATGGTGCAGATACGCAGTATTTT. Translating gives CASSTGTSGGAHGADTQYF.

This clonotype is termed medium-sized. Since it is a stray read in a library aimed at alpha chains, this beta chain has a size that is not meaningful. The gene calls are TRBV3-1 and TRBJ1-6; 9 bases map to TRBD1. Losses at the gene ends were 1 base for V and 7 bases for J; bases not matched to a gene: 5. Looked up from germline, CDR1 is LGHDT and CDR2 is YNNKEL (reference sequence). The CDR3 totals 16 residues. CDR3 loop: CASSQGTGGLNSPLHF. The CDR3 DNA sequence: TGTGCCAGCAGCCAAGGAACAGGGGGCTTAAATTCACCCCTCCACTTT. Based on the CDR3 plus reference TRBV3-1 and TRBJ1-6, the full variable domain is DTAVSQTPKYLVTQMGNDKSIKCEQNLGHDTMYWYKQDSKKFLKIMFSYNNKELIINETVPNRFSPKSPDKAHLNLHINSLELGDSAVYFCASSQGTGGLNSPLHFGNGTRLTVT.

Comment on this clonotype: The library was designed around alpha chains, so this beta chain is a stray read whose abundance carries little weight. The chain links TRBV10-3 to TRBJ2-7; the match to TRBD1 covers 7 bases. The length of the CDR3 is 12 residues. J gave up 5 bases and V 6 bases, and 4 bases lay outside the gene matches. CDR1 ENHRY and CDR2 SYGVKD come from the germline V gene. For the CDR3, the DNA is TGTGCCATCAGCCCAGGGGGTGACGAGCAGTACTTC. This encodes CAISPGGDEQYF.

Worth noting for this clonotype: Since it is a stray read in a library aimed at alpha chains, this beta chain has a size that is not meaningful. The rearrangement joins TRBV24-1 to TRBJ2-5, with 14 bases lining up with TRBD2. The ends lost 2 bases at V and 7 bases at J; junction bases unmatched: 11. The CDR3 covers 18 residues. Germline CDR1 and CDR2: KGHDR and SFDVKD. In DNA, the CDR3 is TGTGCCACCAGTGATTCGGGGACTAGCGGGGGAGCTTCAGGGACCCAGTACTTC. Its protein is CATSDSGTSGGASGTQYF.

In regard to this clonotype: Since it is a stray read in a library aimed at alpha chains, this beta chain has a size that is not meaningful. The J gene is TRBJ2-7, the V gene TRBV30, with 7 bases aligning to TRBD1. CDR1 is GTSNPN and CDR2 is SVGIG in the germline V gene (reference sequence). V was clipped by 2 bases and J by 1 base; unmatched bases: 5. The CDR3 loop spans 14 amino acids. CDR3 amino acids: CAWSPGTVSYEQYF. The CDR3 bases are TGTGCCTGGAGTCCCGGGACAGTTTCCTACGAGCAGTACTTC. The entire variable domain, with the rest obtained from reference TRBV30 and TRBJ2-7, is as follows: SQTIHQWPATLVQPVGSPLSLECTVEGTSNPNLYWYRQAAGRGLQLLFYSVGIGQISSEVPQNLSASRPQDRQFILSSKKLLLSDSGFYLCAWSPGTVSYEQYFGPGTRLTVT.

The table lists this clonotype with a few counts. This beta chain represents an off-target read in a library built for alpha chains; its size is of limited meaning. The chain is built from TRBV6-6 and TRBJ2-1; no reliable D call. CDR1 is MNHNY and CDR2 is SVGAGI in the germline V gene (reference sequence). CDR3 length: 14 residues. Trimming cost V 2 bases and J 9 bases, with 14 bases left between them. This CDR3 is CASSYEPTATEQFF. The CDR3 nucleotides are TGTGCCAGCAGTTACGAACCGACGGCGACTGAGCAGTTCTTC.

This clonotype was seen many times. Being off target in a library aimed at alpha chains, this beta chain has a size of little meaning. This chain's CDR3 is CSARVATSGQDTQYF. For the CDR3, the DNA is TGCAGTGCTAGAGTCGCCACTAGCGGCCAAGATACGCAGTATTTT. V and J are TRBV20-1 and TRBJ2-3; 8 nucleotides align to TRBD2. The CDR3 has 15 residues. The germline V gene encodes CDR1 DFQATT and CDR2 SNEGSKA (reference sequence). V trimming: 1 base; J trimming: 5 bases; junction bases outside the gene matches: 8.

Many counts were recorded for this clonotype. Because the library targeted alpha chains, this beta chain is an off-target read whose size means little. CDR3 sequence: CSATEGGVYNEQFF. DNA for the CDR3: TGCAGTGCCACGGAGGGAGGGGTTTACAATGAGCAGTTCTTC. This rearrangement joins TRBV20-1 to TRBJ2-1; TRBD2 matches 7 bases. The length of the CDR3 is 14 residues. Germline CDR1 is DFQATT and CDR2 is SNEGSKA (reference sequence). Trimming at V came to 6 bases and at J to 4 bases, leaving 9 bases not matched to a gene.

This clonotype is deemed medium-sized. A library prepared for alpha chains yielded this beta chain as an off-target read; its size is of little meaning. The J gene is TRBJ1-2, the V gene TRBV28; D is unclear. The germline V gene has CDR1 MDHEN and CDR2 SYDVKM. The CDR3 covers 12 residues. V was shortened by 5 bases and J by 4 bases, with 8 bases between the two germline ends. CDR3 sequence (DNA): TGTGCCAGCAGTCGAAAAGGCTATGGCTACACCTTC. It encodes CASSRKGYGYTF.

About this clonotype itself: Found in a library prepared for alpha chains, this beta chain is an off-target read, and its abundance has little meaning. The rearrangement uses TRBV5-1 and TRBJ1-1, with D possibly TRBD1 on 6 matching bases. The V gene lost 0 bases and the J gene lost 4 bases, with 19 bases spanning the gap. CDR1 and CDR2 (germline): SGHRS, YFSETQ. CDR3 size: 17 residues. The CDR3 sequence: CASSLEPYRDRGTEAFF. The CDR3 DNA is TGCGCCAGCAGCTTGGAGCCCTACAGGGATAGGGGCACTGAAGCTTTCTTT.

This clonotype was counted many times. This beta chain is off target for a library built for alpha chains, so its abundance means little. This chain joins TRBV10-3 and TRBJ2-7, with D possibly being TRBD1 (5 bases). The germline V gene encodes CDR1 ENHRY and CDR2 SYGVKD. The V end lost 7 bases, the J end lost 2 bases, and 12 bases lay between the germline ends. This CDR3 is 13 amino acids long. CDR3 nucleotide sequence: TGTGCCATCAAAGGGGCATCTACCTACGAGCAGTACTTC. It encodes CAIKGASTYEQYF.

This clonotype occurred many times. This beta chain slipped into a library made for alpha chains as a stray read, so its size is not meaningful. The rearrangement links TRBV20-1 to TRBJ1-2; tentative D call: TRBD1 (5 bases). This CDR3 region has 14 residues. V was pared by 4 bases and J by 4 bases, with 16 bases between. From germline, CDR1 is DFQATT and CDR2 SNEGSKA (reference sequence). For the CDR3, the DNA is TGCAGTGCTACCGGGGGTGGGCTCAGCTATGGCTACACCTTC. It yields the protein CSATGGGLSYGYTF.

This clonotype was picked up many times. This beta chain is an unintended read in a library built for alpha chains; its size means little. The CDR3 DNA is TGCAGCGTTGAGGGCCTAGCGGGAGGTAACGAGCAGTACTTC. Translating it yields CSVEGLAGGNEQYF. V is TRBV29-1 and J is TRBJ2-7; 11 positions agree with TRBD2. The CDR3 extends over 14 amino acids. The V segment lost 3 bases and the J segment 5 bases; nucleotides outside the gene matches: 6. The V gene's germline CDR1 is SQVTM and CDR2 ANQGSEA.

Worth noting for this clonotype: Within a library made for alpha chains, this beta chain is off target, and its count is uninformative. V and J are TRBV7-2 and TRBJ2-3; no reliable D call. The V end lost 7 bases, the J end lost 0 bases, and 11 bases lay between the germline ends. This CDR3 contains 14 residues. Germline V gene data show CDR1 as SGHTA and CDR2 as FQGNSA. The CDR3, as DNA: TGTGCCAGCACCTCGACGGCCAGCACAGATACGCAGTATTTT. Amino acid sequence: CASTSTASTDTQYF. Using reference TRBV7-2 and TRBJ2-3 for the parts outside the CDR3, the full variable domain is GAGVSQSPSNKVTEKGKDVELRCDPISGHTALYWYRQSLGQGLEFLIYFQGNSAPDKSGLPSDRFSAERTGGSVSTLTIQRTQQEDSAVYLCASTSTASTDTQYFGPGTRLTVL.